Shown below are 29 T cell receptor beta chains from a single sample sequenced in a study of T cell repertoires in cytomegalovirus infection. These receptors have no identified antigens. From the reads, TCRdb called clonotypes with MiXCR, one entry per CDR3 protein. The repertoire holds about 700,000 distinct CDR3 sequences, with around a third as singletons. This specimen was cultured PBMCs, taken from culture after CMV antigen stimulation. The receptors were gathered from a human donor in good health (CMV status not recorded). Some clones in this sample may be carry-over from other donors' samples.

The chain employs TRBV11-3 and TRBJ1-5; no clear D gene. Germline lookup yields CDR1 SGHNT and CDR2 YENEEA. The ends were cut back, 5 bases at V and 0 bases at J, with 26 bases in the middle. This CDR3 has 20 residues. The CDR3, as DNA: TGTGCCAGCAGCCCAAGAAAATCGACACCGAAGGCTTATAGCAATCAGCCCCAGCATTTT. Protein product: CASSPRKSTPKAYSNQPQHF.

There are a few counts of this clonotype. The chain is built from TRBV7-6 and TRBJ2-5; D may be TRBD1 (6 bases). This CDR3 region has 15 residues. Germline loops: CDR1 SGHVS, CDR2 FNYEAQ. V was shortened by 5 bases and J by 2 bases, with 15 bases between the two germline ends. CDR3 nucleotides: TGTGCCAGCAGCCCCGGCAGGGGTCGGCAAGAGACCCAGTACTTC. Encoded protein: CASSPGRGRQETQYF.

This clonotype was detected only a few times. CDR3 region: CASSLDAEADTQYF. For the CDR3, the DNA is TGTGCCAGCAGCTTAGACGCGGAGGCAGATACGCAGTATTTT. The chain carries TRBV11-2 and TRBJ2-3, with D maybe TRBD2 (5 bases). Deletions cut 0 bases from V and 4 bases from J, with 8 bases between. The length of the CDR3 is 14 residues. Germline lookup yields CDR1 SGHAT and CDR2 FQNNGV. Filled out from reference TRBV11-2 and TRBJ2-3, the complete variable domain reads EAGVAQSPRYKIIEKRQSVAFWCNPISGHATLYWYQQILGQGPKLLIQFQNNGVVDDSQLPKDRFSAERLKGVDSTLKIQPAKLEDSAVYLCASSLDAEADTQYFGPGTRLTVL.

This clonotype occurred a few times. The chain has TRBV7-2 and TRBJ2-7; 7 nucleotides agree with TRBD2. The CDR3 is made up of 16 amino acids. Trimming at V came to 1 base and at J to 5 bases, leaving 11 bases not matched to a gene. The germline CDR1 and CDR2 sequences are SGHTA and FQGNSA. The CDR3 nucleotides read TGTGCCAGCAGCTTAGTCTCAAGTGGGACTACTAACGAGCAGTACTTC. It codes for CASSLVSSGTTNEQYF. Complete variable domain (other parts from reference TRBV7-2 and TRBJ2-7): GAGVSQSPSNKVTEKGKDVELRCDPISGHTALYWYRQSLGQGLEFLIYFQGNSAPDKSGLPSDRFSAERTGGSVSTLTIQRTQQEDSAVYLCASSLVSSGTTNEQYFGPGTRLTVT.

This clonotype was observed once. The CDR3 reads CSARGREAFSYNEQFF. The DNA of the CDR3 is TGCAGTGCTAGGGGGCGGGAGGCCTTTTCCTACAATGAGCAGTTCTTC. The chain joins TRBV20-1 to TRBJ2-1; TRBD2 matches 8 bases. The CDR3 contains 16 residues. Unmatched junction bases numbered 8, after V lost 3 bases and J lost 1 base. Germline V gene lookup returns CDR1 DFQATT and CDR2 SNEGSKA (reference sequence).

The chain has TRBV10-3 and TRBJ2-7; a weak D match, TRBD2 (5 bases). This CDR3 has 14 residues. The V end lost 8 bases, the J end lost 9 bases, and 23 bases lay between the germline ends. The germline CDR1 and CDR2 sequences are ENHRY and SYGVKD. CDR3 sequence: CAIGERGLDLGQYF. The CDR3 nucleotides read TGTGCCATCGGGGAACGCGGACTCGACTTAGGGCAGTACTTC.

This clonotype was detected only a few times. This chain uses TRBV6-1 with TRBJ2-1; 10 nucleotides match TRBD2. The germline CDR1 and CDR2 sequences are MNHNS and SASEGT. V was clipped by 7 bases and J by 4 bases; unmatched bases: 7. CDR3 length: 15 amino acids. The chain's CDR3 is CASKILAGRYNEQFF. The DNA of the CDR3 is TGTGCCAGCAAGATACTAGCGGGACGTTACAATGAGCAGTTCTTC.

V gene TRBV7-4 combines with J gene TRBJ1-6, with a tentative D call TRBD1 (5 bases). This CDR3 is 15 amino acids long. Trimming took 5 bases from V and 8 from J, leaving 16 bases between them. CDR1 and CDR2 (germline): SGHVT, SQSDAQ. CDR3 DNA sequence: TGTGCCAGCAGCCCCACGGGGACCGGATATTCACCCCTCCACTTT. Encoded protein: CASSPTGTGYSPLHF. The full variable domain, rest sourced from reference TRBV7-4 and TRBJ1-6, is GAGVSQSPRYKVAKRGRDVALRCDSISGHVTLYWYRQTLGQGSEVLTYSQSDAQRDKSGRPSGRFSAERPERSVSTLKIQRTEQGDSAVYLCASSPTGTGYSPLHFGNGTRLTVT.

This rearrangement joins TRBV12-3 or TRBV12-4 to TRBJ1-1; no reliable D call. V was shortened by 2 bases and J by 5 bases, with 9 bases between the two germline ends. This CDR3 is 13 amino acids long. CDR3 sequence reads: CASSLYRLTEAFF. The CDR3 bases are TGTGCCAGCAGTTTATATCGGCTTACTGAAGCTTTCTTT.

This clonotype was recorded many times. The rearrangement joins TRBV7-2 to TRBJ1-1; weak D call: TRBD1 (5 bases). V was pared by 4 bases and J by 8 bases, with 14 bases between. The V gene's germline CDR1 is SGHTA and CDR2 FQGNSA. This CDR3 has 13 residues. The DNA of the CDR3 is TGTGCCAGCAGCTGGACGGGGCGCGGGGAAGCTTTCTTT. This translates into CASSWTGRGEAFF.

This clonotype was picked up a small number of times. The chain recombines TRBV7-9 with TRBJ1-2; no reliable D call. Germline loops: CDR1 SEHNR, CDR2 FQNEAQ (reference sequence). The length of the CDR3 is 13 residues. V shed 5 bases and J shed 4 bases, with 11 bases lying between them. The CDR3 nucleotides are TGTGCCAGCAGCCTCGACCAATTCTATGGCTACACCTTC. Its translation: CASSLDQFYGYTF.

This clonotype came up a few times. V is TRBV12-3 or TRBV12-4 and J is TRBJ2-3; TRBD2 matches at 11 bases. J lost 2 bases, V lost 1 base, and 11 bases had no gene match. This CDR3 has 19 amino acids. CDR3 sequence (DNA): TGTGCCAGCAGTTTAGTTGCTCTAGCGGGGGGAAGAGTCACAGATACGCAGTATTTT. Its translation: CASSLVALAGGRVTDTQYF.

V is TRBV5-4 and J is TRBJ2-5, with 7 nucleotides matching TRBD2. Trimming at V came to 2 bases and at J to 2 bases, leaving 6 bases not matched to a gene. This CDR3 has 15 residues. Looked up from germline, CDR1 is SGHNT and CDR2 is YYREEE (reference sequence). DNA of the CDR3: TGTGCCAGCAGCTTTAAGGCTAGCGGACAAGAGACCCAGTACTTC. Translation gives CASSFKASGQETQYF.

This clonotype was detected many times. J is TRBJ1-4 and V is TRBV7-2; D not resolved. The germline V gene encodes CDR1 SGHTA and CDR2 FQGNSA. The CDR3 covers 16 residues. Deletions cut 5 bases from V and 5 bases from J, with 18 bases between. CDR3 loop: CASSILGQPQNEKLFF. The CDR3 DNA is TGTGCCAGCAGCATCCTCGGGCAGCCGCAAAATGAAAAACTGTTTTTT.

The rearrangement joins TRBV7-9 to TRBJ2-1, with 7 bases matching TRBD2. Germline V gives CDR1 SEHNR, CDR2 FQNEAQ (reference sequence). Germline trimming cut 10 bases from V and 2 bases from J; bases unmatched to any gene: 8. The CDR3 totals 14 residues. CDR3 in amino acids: CANGPSGTYNEQFF. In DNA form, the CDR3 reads TGTGCCAACGGTCCTAGCGGAACCTACAATGAGCAGTTCTTC.

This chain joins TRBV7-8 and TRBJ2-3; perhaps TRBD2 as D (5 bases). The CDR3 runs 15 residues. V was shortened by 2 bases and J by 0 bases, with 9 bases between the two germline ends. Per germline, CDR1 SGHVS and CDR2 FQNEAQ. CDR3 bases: TGTGCCAGCAGCTTAATGAGGGCTAGCACAGATACGCAGTATTTT. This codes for CASSLMRASTDTQYF.

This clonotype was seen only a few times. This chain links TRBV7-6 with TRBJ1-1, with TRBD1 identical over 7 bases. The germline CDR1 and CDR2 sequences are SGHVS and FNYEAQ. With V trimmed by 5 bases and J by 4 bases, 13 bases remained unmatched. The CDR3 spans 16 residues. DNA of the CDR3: TGTGCCAGCAGCGGAGGGGAAGGGGGCGCGGGCACTGAAGCTTTCTTT. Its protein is CASSGGEGGAGTEAFF.

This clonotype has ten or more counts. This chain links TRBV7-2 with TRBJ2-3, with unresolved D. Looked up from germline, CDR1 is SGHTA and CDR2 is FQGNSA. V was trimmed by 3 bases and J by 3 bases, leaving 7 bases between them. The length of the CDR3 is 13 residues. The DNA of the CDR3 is TGTGCCAGCAGCTTCGACCCGACAGATACGCAGTATTTT. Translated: CASSFDPTDTQYF.

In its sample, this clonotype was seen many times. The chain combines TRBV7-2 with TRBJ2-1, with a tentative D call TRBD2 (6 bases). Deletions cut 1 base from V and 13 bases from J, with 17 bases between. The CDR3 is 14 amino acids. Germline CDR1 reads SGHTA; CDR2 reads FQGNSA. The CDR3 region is CASSLGMVRTTQFF. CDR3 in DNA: TGTGCCAGCAGCTTAGGGATGGTGAGGACTACTCAGTTCTTC.

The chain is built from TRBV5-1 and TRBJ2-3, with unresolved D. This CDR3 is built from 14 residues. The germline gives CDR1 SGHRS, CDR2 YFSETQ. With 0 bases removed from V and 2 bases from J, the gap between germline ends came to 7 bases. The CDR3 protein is CASSLEAHTDTQYF. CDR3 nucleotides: TGCGCCAGCAGCTTGGAGGCCCACACAGATACGCAGTATTTT.

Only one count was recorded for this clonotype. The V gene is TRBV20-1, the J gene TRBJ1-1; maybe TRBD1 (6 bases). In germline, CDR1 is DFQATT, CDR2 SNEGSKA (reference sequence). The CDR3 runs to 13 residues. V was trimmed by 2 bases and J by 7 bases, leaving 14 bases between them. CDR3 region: CSARKGKGVEAFF. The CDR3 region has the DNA TGCAGTGCTAGAAAAGGGAAGGGGGTTGAAGCTTTCTTT.

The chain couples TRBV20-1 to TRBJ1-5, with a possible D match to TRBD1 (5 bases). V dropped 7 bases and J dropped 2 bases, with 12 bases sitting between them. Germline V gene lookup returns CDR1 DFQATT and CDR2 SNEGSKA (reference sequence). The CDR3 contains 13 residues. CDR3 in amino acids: CSGRTGGNQPQHF. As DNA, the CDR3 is TGCAGTGGCCGAACAGGAGGCAATCAGCCCCAGCATTTT.

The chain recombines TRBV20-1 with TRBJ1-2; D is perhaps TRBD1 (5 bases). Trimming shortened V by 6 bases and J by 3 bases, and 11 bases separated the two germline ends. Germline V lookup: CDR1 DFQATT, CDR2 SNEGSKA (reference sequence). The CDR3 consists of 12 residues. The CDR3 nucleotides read TGCAGTGCCGTATGGGGCTACTATGGCTACACCTTC. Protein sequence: CSAVWGYYGYTF.

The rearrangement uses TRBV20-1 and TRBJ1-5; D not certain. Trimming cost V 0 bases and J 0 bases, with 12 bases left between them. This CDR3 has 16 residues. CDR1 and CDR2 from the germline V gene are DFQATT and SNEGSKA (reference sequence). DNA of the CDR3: TGCAGTGCTAGAGAGGGCCGGTGGGTTAGCAATCAGCCCCAGCATTTT. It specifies CSAREGRWVSNQPQHF.

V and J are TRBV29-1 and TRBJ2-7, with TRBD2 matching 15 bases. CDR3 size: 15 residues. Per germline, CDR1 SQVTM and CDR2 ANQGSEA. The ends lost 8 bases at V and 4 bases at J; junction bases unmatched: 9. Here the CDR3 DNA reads TGCAGCACACCCCACGGGACTAGCGGGAGGTACGAGCAGTACTTC. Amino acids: CSTPHGTSGRYEQYF.

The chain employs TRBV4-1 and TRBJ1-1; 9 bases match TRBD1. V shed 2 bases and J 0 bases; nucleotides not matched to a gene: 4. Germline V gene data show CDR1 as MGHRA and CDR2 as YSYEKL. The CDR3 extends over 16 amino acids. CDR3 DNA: TGCGCCAGCAGCCAACCGGGACAGGGACTGAACACTGAAGCTTTCTTT. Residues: CASSQPGQGLNTEAFF.

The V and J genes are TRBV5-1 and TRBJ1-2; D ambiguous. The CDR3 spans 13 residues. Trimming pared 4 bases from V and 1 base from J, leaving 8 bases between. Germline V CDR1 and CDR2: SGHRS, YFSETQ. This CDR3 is CASSPDVNYGYTF. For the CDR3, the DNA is TGCGCCAGCAGCCCGGATGTTAACTATGGCTACACCTTC. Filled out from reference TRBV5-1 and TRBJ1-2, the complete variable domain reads KAGVTQTPRYLIKTRGQQVTLSCSPISGHRSVSWYQQTPGQGLQFLFEYFSETQRNKGNFPGRFSGRQFSNSRSEMNVSTLELGDSALYLCASSPDVNYGYTFGSGTRLTVV.

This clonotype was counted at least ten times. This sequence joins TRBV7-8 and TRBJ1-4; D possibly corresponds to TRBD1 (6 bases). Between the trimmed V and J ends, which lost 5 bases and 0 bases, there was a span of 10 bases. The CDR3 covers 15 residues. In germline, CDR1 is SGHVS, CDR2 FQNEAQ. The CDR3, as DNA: TGTGCCAGCAGCGTCTGGACAGCAACTAATGAAAAACTGTTTTTT. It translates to CASSVWTATNEKLFF.

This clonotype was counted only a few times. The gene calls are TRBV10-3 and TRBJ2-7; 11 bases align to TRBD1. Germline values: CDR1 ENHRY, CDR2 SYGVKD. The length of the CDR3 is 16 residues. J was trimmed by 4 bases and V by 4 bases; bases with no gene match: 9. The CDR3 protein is CAISAGPGTGGYEQYF. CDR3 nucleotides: TGTGCCATCAGTGCGGGGCCCGGGACAGGGGGGTACGAGCAGTACTTC.